This T cell receptor beta chain comes out of a study of T cell repertoires in cytomegalovirus infection (dated by TCRdb to about 2019). As for the study more broadly: Peptide stimulations targeted recently identified HLA-C-restricted CMV epitopes, whose presentation resists viral immunomodulation, together with well-studied HLA-B-restricted epitopes. Because public TCR beta signatures pointed to carriage of CMV infection together with the matching HLA type, the HLA type of each donor mattered for the analysis.

The CDR1 and CDR2 encoded by the germline V gene are MNHNS and SASEGT. The cysteine opens and the phenylalanine closes a CDR3 of 19 amino acids. Just the 57-base CDR3 DNA is kept, in frame starting at base 1. V loses 0 bases at its end and J loses 5 bases; junction bases beyond the gene matches: 14. The reads were generated on an Illumina HiSeq 1500. TCRdb applied fastp at Q25 and MiXCR to the public reads, then kept only in-frame beta chains. Rows are combined by CDR3 protein, so each entry shows the most common genes and DNA. In all, the sample holds hundreds of thousands of distinct CDR3 sequences, and under 40% of those were seen once. The top ten hold 10% to 15% of the sample. Overall results and qualifications from the work: The ex vivo response was dominated by HLA-C-restricted CMV-specific TCR beta clonotypes, which also provided the single most frequent clonotype in two of eight donors. In both this cohort and an independent roughly 350-donor cohort, the cumulative frequency of public TCR beta family members distinguished carriers of CMV infection plus the relevant HLA type.

The label giving this sample's treatment or condition can be read as: in vitro stimulation with specific CMV peptide epitopes to enrich CMV-specific T cells. This clonotype was recorded at least ten times. Its binding antigen is unknown. No base qualities exist here, and no much larger clone lies one base off it. This material consisted of cultured CD8+ T cells from PBMCs, taken from culture after CMV antigen stimulation. The receptor was isolated from a human donor in good health (CMV status not recorded). Some clones in this sample may be carry-over from other donors' samples. The chain uses TRBV6-1 and TRBJ2-1, with 9 bases matching TRBD2. The bases read TGTGCCAGCAGTGAAGCGCCCTGGGGACTAGCTCTATTCCACAATGAGCAGTTCTTC. Its amino acids are CASSEAPWGLALFHNEQFF.